This T cell receptor beta chain was obtained from a study of OX40 agonist ivuxolimab in advanced cancers. Study-wide context: As their treatment, patients were administered ivuxolimab, an agonistic anti-OX40 (CD134) antibody. Among those enrolled, mean age was around 55 years (range about 23 to 85) and 70% to 85% were male. Findings and caveats of the study: Clones of CD4+ and CD8+ blood T cells grew by week 6 at doses of 0.1 to 3.0 mg/kg. The work left the antigen specificity of expanded peripheral T cells undetermined.

Germline CDR1 and CDR2: SGHRS and YFSETQ. V gave up 4 bases and J gave up 2 bases, with 12 bases separating them. The CDR3 runs 14 residues. Measured with immunoSEQ multiplex PCR; TCRdb has only the in-frame clones, and not every one. The sample holds over 100,000 clones, just over 90% seen once. As for this clone: Its antigen remains unidentified.

The rearrangement links TRBV5-1 to TRBJ1-1; D unresolved. The receptor's source is an adult with an advanced solid tumor such as melanoma, head and neck, liver or kidney cancer. This specimen consisted of CD4+ or CD8+ T cells sorted from blood, obtained in a trial of the OX40 agonist ivuxolimab. DNA of the CDR3: TGCGCCAGCAGCAACCAGGCCCCCAACACTGAAGCTTTCTTT. Protein product: CASSNQAPNTEAFF.